The clone carrying this T cell receptor beta chain was found a few times. The target antigen is unknown. The ends were cut back, 3 bases at V and 4 bases at J, with 10 bases in the middle. Germline lookup yields CDR1 SGHAT and CDR2 FQNNGV. This CDR3 is built from 14 residues. The data were taken from a study of CD8 T cells in ankylosing spondylitis. Construction of TCR beta libraries was performed using quantitative 5'-RACE with molecular barcodes. TCRdb re-analysed the 5' RACE reads in MiXCR, keeping a single row per CDR3 protein. The table records around 300,000 distinct CDR3 sequences, around a tenth of them present only once. General study points: There were earlier reports of some motif variants in reactive arthritis synovial fluid and blood. Disease-linked clones, CD8+, were relatively rare in peripheral blood. Disease-linked clones reportedly showed significant enrichment in matched ankylosing spondylitis synovial fluid.

This TCR was recovered from a female donor with ankylosing spondylitis or in good health (not recorded which). Sequences were obtained from blood, either unsorted or a sorted T cell fraction (not recorded which). The genes are TRBV11-2 and TRBJ1-3; D might be TRBD1 (6 bases). CDR3 residues: CASSFLDRGNTIYF. The CDR3 DNA follows: TGTGCCAGCAGCTTCCTCGACAGGGGAAACACCATATATTTT.